Presented here are 18 T cell receptor beta chains from one specimen sequenced in a study of T cell responses to AZD1222 COVID-19 vaccine. Libraries were prepared by immunoSEQ multiplex PCR; TCRdb keeps only in-frame clonotypes and omits some of them. The top ten clones hold about 5% of a sample with more than 70,000 clones, roughly 91% of them seen once. Here the sequenced sample was peripheral blood, taken 28 days after the second AZD1222 dose. Source of these receptors: an adult who received the AZD1222 COVID-19 vaccine.

DNA of the CDR3: TGTGCCAGCAGCTTAAGTCGGAACTATGGCTACACCTTC. Its translation is CASSLSRNYGYTF. V gene TRBV7-8 combines with J gene TRBJ1-2, with unresolved D. There are 13 residues in the CDR3. Germline CDR1 is SGHVS and CDR2 is FQNEAQ. The V and J ends lost 2 bases and 2 bases respectively, with 6 bases between them. Based on the CDR3 plus reference TRBV7-8 and TRBJ1-2, the full variable domain is GAGVSQSPRYKVAKRGQDVALRCDPISGHVSLFWYQQALGQGPEFLTYFQNEAQLDKSGLPSDRFFAERPEGSVSTLKIQRTQQEDSAVYLCASSLSRNYGYTFGSGTRLTVV.

V usage is TRBV6-2 or TRBV6-3 and J usage is TRBJ2-1; D possibly corresponds to TRBD2 (6 bases). This CDR3 comprises 14 residues. Germline V gene sequence: CDR1 MNHEY, CDR2 SVGEGT. Trimming shortened V by 5 bases and J by 7 bases, and 15 bases separated the two germline ends. The CDR3 region is CASSHLRSGNEQFF. CDR3 DNA: TGTGCCAGCAGTCATCTTAGGAGCGGGAATGAGCAGTTCTTC.

This clone was seen more than once but under ten times. In nucleotides, the CDR3 is TGCAGCGCTAGGCTAAGACAGGACACTGAAGCTTTCTTT. Translation: CSARLRQDTEAFF. The chain has TRBV29-1 and TRBJ1-1; possibly TRBD1 for D (6 bases). Deletions cut 7 bases from V and 3 bases from J, with 15 bases between. CDR3 size: 13 residues. The germline gives CDR1 SQVTM, CDR2 ANQGSEA.

This clone was recorded once. This chain connects TRBV4-1 to TRBJ1-1; D is ambiguous. This CDR3 contains 15 residues. V shed 5 bases and J shed 3 bases, with 16 bases lying between them. Germline lookup yields CDR1 MGHRA and CDR2 YSYEKL. DNA for the CDR3: TGCGCCAGCAGCAGAGCCCTCACTCAAGACACTGAAGCTTTCTTT. Residues: CASSRALTQDTEAFF.

This clone showed up just once. The rearrangement joins TRBV7-9 to TRBJ2-2, with D hard to call. V was shortened by 2 bases and J by 4 bases, with 11 bases between the two germline ends. The CDR3 has 15 amino acids. Per the germline V gene, CDR1 is SEHNR and CDR2 is FQNEAQ (reference sequence). The CDR3 loop is CASSLMELFTGELFF. CDR3 DNA sequence: TGTGCCAGCAGCTTAATGGAATTGTTCACCGGGGAGCTGTTTTTT.

This rearrangement joins TRBV30 to TRBJ2-5, with D possibly TRBD2 on 5 matching bases. There are 12 residues in the CDR3. V lost 2 bases to trimming and J lost 5 bases, with 9 bases between them. Per germline, CDR1 GTSNPN and CDR2 SVGIG (reference sequence). The CDR3 reads CAWSPGGETQYF. The CDR3 coding sequence is TGTGCCTGGAGTCCGGGCGGGGAGACCCAGTACTTC.

This chain joins TRBV5-1 and TRBJ1-2, with D possibly TRBD1 on 6 matching bases. Germline CDR1 is SGHRS and CDR2 is YFSETQ. Trimming pared 0 bases from V and 3 bases from J, leaving 21 bases between. The CDR3 loop spans 18 amino acids. The CDR3 protein is CASSLVAGGAGFDYGYTF. CDR3 nucleotides: TGCGCCAGCAGCTTGGTCGCGGGGGGCGCGGGCTTTGACTATGGCTACACCTTC.

The chain is built from TRBV6-1 and TRBJ1-6; D remains ambiguous. Germline loops: CDR1 MNHNS, CDR2 SASEGT. There are 13 residues in the CDR3. The ends were cut back, 2 bases at V and 6 bases at J, with 5 bases in the middle. CDR3 in amino acids: CASSENFNSPLHF. The CDR3 coding sequence is TGTGCCAGCAGTGAAAACTTTAATTCACCCCTCCACTTT.

The CDR3 nucleotides are TGTGCCAGCAGTGAGGGGCCGGCTATGGCTGAGCAGTTCTTC. It is translated as CASSEGPAMAEQFF. The rearrangement joins TRBV2 to TRBJ2-1, with D possibly matching TRBD1 (5 bases). Trimming took 3 bases from V and 9 from J, leaving 15 bases between them. This CDR3 is 14 amino acids long. Germline values: CDR1 SNHLY, CDR2 FYNNEI.

This rearrangement joins TRBV4-1 to TRBJ1-1; maybe TRBD1 (6 bases). Trimming removed 4 bases at V and 4 bases at J, with 16 bases between. The germline gives CDR1 MGHRA, CDR2 YSYEKL. The CDR3 is made up of 15 amino acids. The CDR3 sequence is CASSLGQGRVTEAFF. CDR3 nucleotides: TGCGCCAGCAGCCTCGGGCAGGGGCGGGTCACTGAAGCTTTCTTT.

This chain links TRBV7-9 with TRBJ2-5; D is unresolved. Trimming shortened V by 5 bases and J by 4 bases, and 8 bases separated the two germline ends. Germline CDR1 is SEHNR and CDR2 is FQNEAQ (reference sequence). The CDR3 has 12 amino acids. CDR3: CASSPMGETQYF. In nucleotides, the CDR3 is TGTGCCAGCAGCCCCATGGGAGAGACCCAGTACTTC.

V gene TRBV18 combines with J gene TRBJ1-1, with D hard to call. From germline, CDR1 is KGHSH and CDR2 LQKENI. The CDR3 is 16 amino acids. V was shortened by 0 bases and J by 2 bases, with 13 bases between the two germline ends. CDR3 sequence (DNA): TGTGCCAGCTCACCACCAACCCGCACGGGAAACACTGAAGCTTTCTTT. It is translated as CASSPPTRTGNTEAFF.

The rearrangement joins TRBV5-8 to TRBJ1-5, with a weak D call TRBD1 (6 bases). Germline-derived CDR1 and CDR2 are SGHTS and YDEGEE. Trimming left V 0 bases short and J 6 bases short, with 13 bases between. The CDR3 has 15 amino acids. Here the CDR3 DNA reads TGTGCCAGCAGCTTGGGGGGGCGTAATGGTCAGCCCCAGCATTTT. Encoded protein: CASSLGGRNGQPQHF.

V usage is TRBV29-1 and J usage is TRBJ2-7; D is possibly TRBD2 (6 bases). The V and J ends lost 7 bases and 2 bases respectively, with 12 bases between them. CDR1 is SQVTM and CDR2 is ANQGSEA in the germline V gene. The CDR3 loop spans 12 amino acids. In nucleotides, the CDR3 is TGCAGCGCCCGGACTACAACCTACGAGCAGTACTTC. It translates to CSARTTTYEQYF.

V and J are TRBV27 and TRBJ1-2, with 10 bases fitting TRBD1. Germline V gene data show CDR1 as MNHEY and CDR2 as SMNVEV (reference sequence). The CDR3 totals 16 residues. V lost 8 bases, J lost 6 bases, and 15 bases stayed unmatched. In DNA form, the CDR3 reads TGTGCCAGCTCCCACCTGAGGGACAGGGGCGGGCATGGCTACACCTTC. Its translation: CASSHLRDRGGHGYTF.

The chain carries TRBV5-1 and TRBJ1-3, with D hard to call. Germline V lookup: CDR1 SGHRS, CDR2 YFSETQ. V lost 3 bases and J lost 0, with 13 bases in between. This CDR3 is 16 amino acids long. The CDR3 nucleotides are TGCGCCAGCAGCTCAGGCACAGCGAGCTCTGGAAACACCATATATTTT. This encodes CASSSGTASSGNTIYF.

The V gene is TRBV30, the J gene TRBJ2-2, with a tentative D call TRBD2 (6 bases). This CDR3 spans 16 amino acids. V was pared by 1 base and J by 0 bases, with 12 bases between. Germline lookup yields CDR1 GTSNPN and CDR2 SVGIG (reference sequence). The chain's CDR3 is CAWSAEAGANTGELFF. CDR3 DNA sequence: TGTGCCTGGAGTGCTGAAGCGGGTGCGAACACCGGGGAGCTGTTTTTT.

The gene calls are TRBV4-1 and TRBJ1-6; 10 nucleotides align to TRBD1. This CDR3 contains 16 residues. The germline gives CDR1 MGHRA, CDR2 YSYEKL. Trimming at V came to 4 bases and at J to 10 bases, leaving 10 bases not matched to a gene. CDR3 coding DNA: TGCGCCAGCAGCCTTGATGGGACAGGGGTTCGATCACCCCTCCACTTT. It encodes CASSLDGTGVRSPLHF.